These 12 T cell receptor beta chains originate from one sample sequenced in a study of CD8 T cells in ankylosing spondylitis. One entry per CDR3 protein, called by TCRdb with MiXCR from the 5' RACE reads. The table has 250,000 to 350,000 distinct CDR3 sequences, 20% seen once. Input material: blood, either unsorted or a sorted T cell fraction (not recorded which). The source is a male donor with ankylosing spondylitis or in good health (not recorded which).

The chain combines TRBV28 with TRBJ1-4, with a possible D match to TRBD1 (5 bases). Trimming left V 6 bases short and J 7 bases short, with 15 bases between. Germline lookup yields CDR1 MDHEN and CDR2 SYDVKM. The CDR3 is made up of 14 amino acids. DNA for the CDR3: TGTGCCAGCAGGGAGACAGCCCGGGGTGAAAAACTGTTTTTT. It codes for CASRETARGEKLFF.

The chain carries TRBV19 and TRBJ2-1; 9 bases fit TRBD1. CDR3 length: 15 amino acids. J lost 2 bases, V lost 2 bases, and 1 base had no gene match. CDR1 and CDR2 (germline): LNHDA, SQIVND (reference sequence). The CDR3 reads CASSIRDRAYNEQFF. The CDR3 nucleotides read TGTGCCAGTAGTATAAGGGACAGGGCCTACAATGAGCAGTTCTTC. Full variable domain (missing parts from reference TRBV19 and TRBJ2-1): DGGITQSPKYLFRKEGQNVTLSCEQNLNHDAMYWYRQDPGQGLRLIYYSQIVNDFQKGDIAEGYSVSREKKESFPLTVTSAQKNPTAFYLCASSIRDRAYNEQFFGPGTRLTVL.

The chain joins TRBV28 to TRBJ2-7, with 8 bases identical to TRBD2. CDR3 size: 17 residues. V trimming: 3 bases; J trimming: 0 bases; junction bases outside the gene matches: 10. Germline lookup yields CDR1 MDHEN and CDR2 SYDVKM. The CDR3 here is CASSFRAGERSSYEQYV. For the CDR3, the DNA is TGTGCCAGCAGTTTTCGAGCGGGGGAGAGGAGCTCCTACGAGCAGTACGTC.

This clonotype was counted many times. The rearrangement joins TRBV6-5 to TRBJ1-2; possible D gene TRBD1, 5 bases. Germline CDR1 MNHEY, CDR2 SVGAGI. V lost 2 bases and J lost 5, with 9 bases in between. CDR3 length: 13 residues. Here the CDR3 reads CASSYPGDYGYTF. The CDR3 region has the DNA TGTGCCAGCAGTTACCCGGGGGATTATGGCTACACCTTC.

In its sample, this clonotype was seen a few times. The CDR3 region has the DNA TGTGCCAGCAGCCAAGATTTCTGGGGTTCCTATGGCTACACCTTC. This sequence encodes CASSQDFWGSYGYTF. The gene calls are TRBV3-1 and TRBJ1-2; D gene uncertain. The germline gives CDR1 LGHDT, CDR2 YNNKEL (reference sequence). Trimming pared 0 bases from V and 4 bases from J, leaving 12 bases between. This CDR3 region has 15 residues.

This clonotype was detected many times. This chain joins TRBV5-1 and TRBJ2-5; 7 bases line up with TRBD2. Germline lookup yields CDR1 SGHRS and CDR2 YFSETQ. J gave up 1 base and V 0 bases, and 0 bases lay outside the gene matches. This CDR3 comprises 14 residues. CDR3 in DNA: TGCGCCAGCAGCTTGGCGGGGGGCCAAGAGACCCAGTACTTC. It is translated as CASSLAGGQETQYF.

There are a few counts of this clonotype. The rearrangement links TRBV5-6 to TRBJ2-3, with 7 bases that match TRBD2. There are 16 residues in the CDR3. In germline, CDR1 is SGHDT, CDR2 YYEEEE. V gave up 2 bases and J gave up 4 bases; unmatched junction bases: 10. The CDR3 DNA sequence: TGTGCCAGCAGCTTCTCCCAGCGGGGTCTTTCAGATACGCAGTATTTT. Residues: CASSFSQRGLSDTQYF. Together with reference TRBV5-6 and TRBJ2-3, the CDR3 gives the full variable domain: DAGVTQSPTHLIKTRGQQVTLRCSPKSGHDTVSWYQQALGQGPQFIFQYYEEEERQRGNFPDRFSGHQFPNYSSELNVNALLLGDSALYLCASSFSQRGLSDTQYFGPGTRLTVL.

The chain carries TRBV12-3 or TRBV12-4 and TRBJ2-2; D perhaps matches TRBD2 (5 bases). With 5 bases removed from V and 6 bases from J, the gap between germline ends came to 16 bases. The CDR3 has 15 amino acids. The CDR3 coding sequence is TGTGCCAGCAGTACGGGATCTCTCGGGCCCGGGGAGCTGTTTTTT. Amino acid sequence: CASSTGSLGPGELFF.

In its sample, this clonotype was seen many times. The chain uses TRBV7-8 and TRBJ2-7, with D tentatively TRBD1 (6 bases). V was clipped by 5 bases and J by 2 bases, with 10 bases between them. This CDR3 has 13 residues. Germline V gene sequence: CDR1 SGHVS, CDR2 FQNEAQ. The CDR3 DNA follows: TGTGCCAGCAGCCTAACAGGGACCTACGAGCAGTACGTC. This codes for CASSLTGTYEQYV.

This chain links TRBV12-3 or TRBV12-4 with TRBJ2-7; either TRBD1 or TRBD2 may supply D (5 bases each). V gave up 3 bases and J gave up 2 bases, with 5 bases separating them. There are 12 residues in the CDR3. CDR3 region: CASSLGAYEQYV. The CDR3 region has the DNA TGTGCCAGCAGTTTGGGGGCCTACGAGCAGTACGTC.

This clonotype was recorded a few times. This sequence joins TRBV19 and TRBJ2-1; a possible D gene is TRBD1 (6 bases). Germline V gene data show CDR1 as LNHDA and CDR2 as SQIVND (reference sequence). The CDR3 contains 15 residues. V was shortened by 5 bases and J by 5 bases, with 16 bases between the two germline ends. The CDR3 DNA reads as TGTGCCAGTAGTCCCGGGACAAAACTAAACAATGAGCAGTTCTTC. As protein: CASSPGTKLNNEQFF. The variable domain in full, completed from reference TRBV19 and TRBJ2-1, reads DGGITQSPKYLFRKEGQNVTLSCEQNLNHDAMYWYRQDPGQGLRLIYYSQIVNDFQKGDIAEGYSVSREKKESFPLTVTSAQKNPTAFYLCASSPGTKLNNEQFFGPGTRLTVL.

V usage is TRBV7-6 and J usage is TRBJ2-3; D may match TRBD1 or TRBD2 (5 bases each). The CDR3 length is 13 residues. The germline V gene encodes CDR1 SGHVS and CDR2 FNYEAQ. Trimming cost V 1 base and J 7 bases, with 9 bases left between them. The DNA for the CDR3 is TGTGCCAGCAGCTTAGGAGGGGCCAATACGCAGTATTTT. Its translation is CASSLGGANTQYF.